This entry lists 23 T cell receptor beta chains sequenced from one sample in a study of tumor and adjacent non-tumor tissue in lung cancer. Three rounds of nested PCR, following a modified ARM-PCR protocol, produced the TCRbeta library. Via MiXCR, TCRdb re-called the multiplex PCR reads, giving one row per CDR3 protein. In the table there are 100,000 or so distinct CDR3 sequences, around three fifths of which are singletons. No cell sorting was done before RNA was extracted from the tissue. The normal lung tissue was taken more than 3 cm from the tumor edge. Sequenced material: distant non-tumor lung tissue. The receptors here all came from a man aged 25-45 years with non-small cell lung cancer.

At least ten counts were recorded for this clonotype. The rearrangement links TRBV29-1 to TRBJ1-2; perhaps TRBD1 as D (5 bases). Germline-derived CDR1 and CDR2 are SQVTM and ANQGSEA. Trimming took 0 bases from V and 3 from J, leaving 14 bases between them. This CDR3 region has 15 residues. In DNA, the CDR3 is TGCAGCGTTGAAGACCGGGACGGCAGGGACTATGGCTACACCTTC. It codes for CSVEDRDGRDYGYTF.

The CDR3 coding sequence is TGTGCCAGCAGCCCATACAAGAACACCGGGGAGCTGTTTTTT. Protein product: CASSPYKNTGELFF. V is TRBV7-3 and J is TRBJ2-2; D remains unclear. V was trimmed by 5 bases and J by 1 base, leaving 8 bases between them. The germline CDR1 and CDR2 sequences are SGHTA and FQGTGA. The CDR3 loop spans 14 amino acids. Using reference TRBV7-3 and TRBJ2-2 for the parts outside the CDR3, the full variable domain is GAGVSQTPSNKVTEKGKYVELRCDPISGHTALYWYRQSLGQGPEFLIYFQGTGAADDSGLPNDRFFAVRPEGSVSTLKIQRTERGDSAVYLCASSPYKNTGELFFGEGSRLTVL.

In its sample, this clonotype was seen many times. The chain has TRBV20-1 and TRBJ1-5; D possibly corresponds to TRBD1 (6 bases). The CDR3 consists of 14 residues. V lost 6 bases, J lost 3 bases, and 15 bases lay in between. Germline assignment: CDR1 DFQATT and CDR2 SNEGSKA (reference sequence). The CDR3 reads CSAKPRDINQPQHF. The DNA for the CDR3 is TGCAGTGCCAAACCTAGGGACATCAATCAGCCCCAGCATTTT.

This clonotype has just one count. Given the absence of the conserved phenylalanine or tryptophan at the CDR3 end, a read error is likely. The chain employs TRBV4-1 and TRBJ1-1; perhaps TRBD1 as D (5 bases). The CDR3 has 18 residues. Germline-derived CDR1 and CDR2 are MGHRA and YSYEKL. The CDR3 is CTSSQDFYSRRAGTEAFL. The DNA of the CDR3 is TGCACCAGCAGCCAAGATTTTTACTCCCGCAGGGCGGGCACTGAAGCTTTCTTA.

A note on this clonotype: This likely comes from a read error, as the CDR3 has no conserved phenylalanine or tryptophan at its end. The gene calls are TRBV11-3 and TRBJ2-7; no clear D. Germline CDR1 and CDR2: SGHNT and YENEEA. CDR3 length equals 12 residues. V gave up 4 bases and J gave up 3 bases, with 7 bases separating them. CDR3 in amino acids: CASSSIDYEQYL. The CDR3 coding sequence is TGTGCCAGCAGCTCTATTGACTACGAGCAGTACTTA.

Of note for this clonotype: One end of the junction is discordant with germline, which a read error may explain. The chain couples TRBV11-1 to TRBJ2-5; D unresolved. Germline V CDR1 and CDR2: SGHAT, FQDESV (reference sequence). CDR3 length equals 14 residues. CDR3 protein: CASGAETYQETQYF. The CDR3 nucleotides are TGTGCCAGCGGCGCCGAGACGTACCAAGAAACCCAGTACTTC.

Concerning this clonotype: Mismatch with germline at one junction end may stem from a read error. The J gene is TRBJ1-4, the V gene TRBV11-2; D perhaps matches TRBD1 (6 bases). Germline V gene lookup returns CDR1 SGHAT and CDR2 FQNNGV. The CDR3 loop spans 16 amino acids. The CDR3 nucleotides read TGTGCCAGCAGCCCCCCCGGCTCGGGGGCAAAAGAAAAATTGTTTTTT. It encodes CASSPPGSGAKEKLFF.

The chain is built from TRBV5-6 and TRBJ2-7; possible D gene TRBD2, 6 bases. V gave up 4 bases and J gave up 2 bases, with 13 bases separating them. Germline lookup yields CDR1 SGHDT and CDR2 YYEEEE. The CDR3 sequence is 14 residues long. CDR3 sequence: CASSETGVPYEQYF. DNA for the CDR3: TGTGCCAGCAGCGAGACGGGGGTTCCCTACGAGCAGTACTTC.

This clonotype has a single count. Possible read error: a much larger clone is one base away. This chain connects TRBV6-2 or TRBV6-3 to TRBJ2-3; 7 bases match TRBD1. The CDR3 runs 15 residues. Germline lookup yields CDR1 MNHEY and CDR2 SVGEGT. V dropped 8 bases and J dropped 7; count of bases not matched to a gene: 15. Written as DNA, the CDR3 is TGTGCCAGCGGTCCCCCTCGGGACAGCAGTAATACGCAGTATTTT. It codes for CASGPPRDSSNTQYF.

The V and J genes are TRBV11-2 and TRBJ1-1; D unclear. Trimming took 4 bases from V and 0 from J, leaving 6 bases between them. Germline V gene lookup returns CDR1 SGHAT and CDR2 FQNNGV. The CDR3 contains 13 residues. CDR3: CASSWGMNTEAFF. In DNA, the CDR3 is TGTGCCAGCAGCTGGGGTATGAACACTGAAGCTTTCTTT.

With respect to this clonotype: No conserved phenylalanine or tryptophan ends this CDR3, so it is likely a read error. V is TRBV4-1 and J is TRBJ2-2, with D tentatively TRBD2 (6 bases). The germline V gene encodes CDR1 MGHRA and CDR2 YSYEKL. The CDR3 spans 16 residues. CDR3 DNA: TGCGCCAGTAGCCAAGATAGCCTAGCGATGGCCGGGGAGCTGTTTTCT. Translation gives CASSQDSLAMAGELFS.

As for this clonotype: This may arise from a read error, as a much more abundant clone is one base away. V gene TRBV6-1 combines with J gene TRBJ2-3; 8 bases match TRBD2. V lost 8 bases, J lost 1 base, and 8 bases stayed unmatched. Germline CDR1 is MNHNS and CDR2 is SASEGT. The CDR3 loop spans 15 amino acids. DNA of the CDR3: TGTGCCAGCCTTCCGGGGGGGGCGGGCACAGATACGCAGTATTTT. The encoded protein is CASLPGGAGTDTQYF.

Notes on this clonotype: A much larger clone lies a single base off, so this may be a read error. The chain links TRBV20-1 to TRBJ2-5; D is perhaps TRBD2 (5 bases). Trimming shortened V by 8 bases and J by 4 bases, and 23 bases separated the two germline ends. The V gene's germline CDR1 is DFQATT and CDR2 SNEGSKA (reference sequence). There are 15 residues in the CDR3. CDR3 protein: CSTSSERALLETQYF. DNA of the CDR3: TGCAGTACTTCCAGCGAGAGGGCCTTGTTAGAGACCCAGTACTTC.

With regard to this clonotype: A read error may account for a junction end that differs from germline. The genes are TRBV2 and TRBJ1-1, with 8 bases lining up with TRBD1. Germline assignment: CDR1 SNHLY and CDR2 FYNNEI. This CDR3 has 13 amino acids. The CDR3 region is CASGRQGNTEVFF. CDR3 in DNA: TGTGCCAGCGGGAGACAGGGGAACACTGAAGTTTTCTTT.

With regard to this clonotype: An end of the junction differs from the germline gene, which may be a read error. The V call is TRBV11-2, the J call TRBJ1-2, with D perhaps TRBD1 (5 bases). The CDR3 runs 17 residues. Per the germline V gene, CDR1 is SGHAT and CDR2 is FQNNGV. The CDR3 nucleotides read TGTGCCAGCAGCCCCCAGGGTGGCCTCCTCTTTGGCTATGGCCACACCTTC. Amino acid sequence: CASSPQGGLLFGYGHTF.

Points on this clonotype: A much larger clone sits a single nucleotide away, making a read error possible. In this CDR3 the conserved last residue, phenylalanine or tryptophan, is missing, so a read error is likely. J is TRBJ1-5 and V is TRBV6-6; D is possibly TRBD1 (5 bases). Trimming took off 2 bases at V and 0 bases at J, with 11 bases between the two ends. From germline, CDR1 is MNHNY and CDR2 SVGAGI (reference sequence). The CDR3 is made up of 16 amino acids. The CDR3 loop reads CASSYHRGYSNQPQHL. The CDR3 DNA follows: TGTGCCAGCAGTTACCATAGGGGATATAGCAATCAGCCCCAGCATCTT.

Comment on this clonotype: Given a much more abundant clone one base away, this may be a read error. This sequence joins TRBV6-5 and TRBJ1-1; weak D call: TRBD1 (6 bases). The length of the CDR3 is 14 residues. CDR1 MNHEY and CDR2 SVGAGI come from the germline V gene. CDR3 bases: TGTGCCAGCAGCTCCTACAGGGAGGACACTGAAGCTTTATTT. Its protein is CASSSYREDTEALF.

A note on this clonotype: A much larger clone lies a single base off, so this may be a read error. J is TRBJ2-2 and V is TRBV13; D unclear. The CDR3 has 13 amino acids. The germline gives CDR1 PRHDT, CDR2 FYEKMQ (reference sequence). V lost 4 bases and J 7 bases, leaving 10 bases between the germline ends. The CDR3 is CASSCTENGELFF. CDR3 in DNA: TGTGCCAGCAGCTGCACGGAAAACGGGGAGCTGTTTTTT.

As to this clonotype: No conserved phenylalanine or tryptophan is present at the end of the CDR3, so a read error is the likely explanation. The chain carries TRBV5-5 and TRBJ1-5; TRBD1 is a possible D gene (6 bases). This CDR3 has 14 amino acids. From germline, CDR1 is SGHKS and CDR2 YYEKEE (reference sequence). The CDR3 loop reads CASSPGVGNQLQHL. CDR3 DNA sequence: TGTGCCAGCAGTCCAGGGGTAGGCAATCAGCTCCAGCATCTT.

This clonotype came up once. One base away lies a much larger clone, so this may be a sequencing read error. Because the CDR3 is missing its conserved closing phenylalanine or tryptophan, this is likely a read error. The chain is built from TRBV4-2 and TRBJ2-5; the match to TRBD2 covers 7 bases. The CDR3 extends over 15 amino acids. Germline CDR1 is LGHNA and CDR2 is YNFKEQ. V trimming: 4 bases; J trimming: 4 bases; junction bases outside the gene matches: 9. CDR3: CASSLGDYQRETQYI. The CDR3 DNA follows: TGTGCCAGCAGCCTTGGGGACTACCAGCGAGAGACCCAGTACATC.

Comments on this clonotype: One junction end does not reproduce the germline sequence, and a read error may be involved. The CDR3: CASRVDLGGSGLRTDTQYF. DNA of the CDR3: TGTGCCAGCAGAGTAGACCTCGGGGGGAGCGGGCTTCGCACAGATACGCAGTATTTT. The chain employs TRBV9 and TRBJ2-3; 7 bases are shared with TRBD2. There are 19 residues in the CDR3. CDR1 is SGDLS and CDR2 is YYNGEE in the germline V gene.

This clonotype was picked up a small number of times. The chain combines TRBV12-3 or TRBV12-4 with TRBJ2-5; D unresolved. The CDR3 sequence is 13 residues long. Trimming stripped 2 bases from V and 2 bases from J, with 6 bases between. CDR3: CASSLRAQETQYF. CDR3 nucleotides: TGTGCCAGCAGTTTAAGGGCGCAAGAGACCCAGTACTTC.

The J gene is TRBJ1-1, the V gene TRBV29-1, with D unclear. Germline CDR1 SQVTM, CDR2 ANQGSEA. This CDR3 contains 14 residues. The CDR3 spells CTIEDIWDGTEAFF. DNA of the CDR3: TGCACCATTGAAGATATTTGGGATGGCACTGAAGCTTTCTTT.